These 13 T cell receptor beta chains were sequenced from one sample in a study of T-cell reconstitution after alpha-beta-depleted transplantation in children. The TCRbeta library incorporated unique molecular identifiers. TCRdb re-derived calls from the PCR reads in MiXCR, one entry per CDR3 protein. Of 200,000 to 250,000 distinct CDR3 sequences detected, approximately 8.4% appear once; the ten largest clones hold 35% to 45%. This material consisted of PBMCs, mostly from graft donor cells, taken 360 days after TCRalphabeta/CD19-depleted stem cell transplant. The receptors shown here come from a male patient aged 2 to 10 who had a stem cell transplant for acute myeloid leukemia, so the T cells may come from the graft donor.

This clonotype has only a few counts. The gene calls are TRBV5-1 and TRBJ2-3; no firm D call. Germline loops: CDR1 SGHRS, CDR2 YFSETQ. The CDR3 has 14 residues. Between the trimmed V and J ends, which lost 3 bases and 0 bases, there was a span of 8 bases. The DNA for the CDR3 is TGCGCCAGCAGCTCACAGCCTAGCACAGATACGCAGTATTTT. Translating it yields CASSSQPSTDTQYF. Full variable domain (rest looked up from reference TRBV5-1 and TRBJ2-3): KAGVTQTPRYLIKTRGQQVTLSCSPISGHRSVSWYQQTPGQGLQFLFEYFSETQRNKGNFPGRFSGRQFSNSRSEMNVSTLELGDSALYLCASSSQPSTDTQYFGPGTRLTVL.

In its sample, this clonotype was seen many times. The chain carries TRBV5-1 and TRBJ2-1; 8 nucleotides match TRBD1. V dropped 4 bases and J dropped 0; count of bases not matched to a gene: 3. Germline V gives CDR1 SGHRS, CDR2 YFSETQ. This CDR3 has 15 amino acids. The CDR3 loop is CASSGGTGSYNEQFF. As DNA, the CDR3 is TGCGCCAGCAGCGGAGGGACAGGCTCCTACAATGAGCAGTTCTTC. Looking up the rest from reference TRBV5-1 and TRBJ2-1 gives the full variable domain: KAGVTQTPRYLIKTRGQQVTLSCSPISGHRSVSWYQQTPGQGLQFLFEYFSETQRNKGNFPGRFSGRQFSNSRSEMNVSTLELGDSALYLCASSGGTGSYNEQFFGPGTRLTVL.

V gene TRBV6-1 combines with J gene TRBJ2-3; TRBD1 might be the D (6 bases). CDR1 is MNHNS, CDR2 SASEGT, per germline. V was pared by 1 base and J by 0 bases, with 11 bases between. This CDR3 has 16 amino acids. The CDR3: CASSEVETGSTDTQYF. The DNA of the CDR3 is TGTGCCAGCAGTGAAGTAGAGACAGGCAGCACAGATACGCAGTATTTT.

The table lists this clonotype with many counts. The chain employs TRBV5-1 and TRBJ2-1, with TRBD2 identical over 12 bases. The CDR3 is made up of 16 amino acids. CDR1 is SGHRS, CDR2 YFSETQ, per germline. Trimming took 4 bases from V and 2 from J; bases not matched to a gene: 4. Written as DNA, the CDR3 is TGCGCCAGCAGCATATGGACTAGCGGGGCCTACAATGAGCAGTTCTTC. Its protein is CASSIWTSGAYNEQFF.

This clonotype was picked up a small number of times. The chain combines TRBV4-3 with TRBJ2-7; 10 nucleotides line up with TRBD1. V was pared by 6 bases and J by 7 bases, with 9 bases of the junction left unmatched. There are 14 residues in the CDR3. Per the germline V gene, CDR1 is LGHNA and CDR2 is YSLEER. The CDR3 sequence: CASSTGQGDREQYF. As DNA, the CDR3 is TGCGCCAGCAGTACCGGACAGGGGGATAGAGAGCAGTACTTC.

The rearrangement joins TRBV29-1 to TRBJ1-1; D might be TRBD1 (6 bases). The V gene lost 3 bases and the J gene lost 0 bases, with 20 bases spanning the gap. This CDR3 has 17 amino acids. Germline V gives CDR1 SQVTM, CDR2 ANQGSEA. CDR3 bases: TGCAGCGTTGATGGGGGCCATGGCCTCCGCATGAACACTGAAGCTTTCTTT. Translation: CSVDGGHGLRMNTEAFF.

This clonotype has a handful of counts. The rearrangement links TRBV20-1 to TRBJ2-7, with no clear D. The ends were cut back, 0 bases at V and 6 bases at J, with 6 bases in the middle. Germline assignment: CDR1 DFQATT and CDR2 SNEGSKA (reference sequence). The CDR3 sequence is 11 residues long. CDR3 nucleotides: TGCAGTGCTAGAGATAACCTCGAGCAGTACTTC. Translation: CSARDNLEQYF.

The chain carries TRBV29-1 and TRBJ2-5, with unresolved D. V shed 5 bases and J shed 4 bases, with 14 bases lying between them. The CDR3 contains 13 residues. Germline CDR1 and CDR2: SQVTM and ANQGSEA. This chain's CDR3 is CSVQIGLSETQYF. The DNA for the CDR3 is TGCAGCGTTCAGATCGGGCTTTCAGAGACCCAGTACTTC.

This clonotype was counted at least ten times. V gene TRBV19 combines with J gene TRBJ2-1, with D possibly being TRBD2 (6 bases). V was clipped by 3 bases and J by 7 bases, with 25 bases between them. The germline V gene has CDR1 LNHDA and CDR2 SQIVND (reference sequence). The CDR3 is made up of 18 amino acids. CDR3 residues: CASSMTLGPPDRGNEQFF. CDR3 bases: TGTGCCAGTAGTATGACACTCGGACCTCCCGATCGGGGGAATGAGCAGTTCTTC.

In this sample, this clonotype turned up a few times. The chain links TRBV12-3 or TRBV12-4 to TRBJ1-5; tentative D call: TRBD1 (5 bases). V was shortened by 5 bases and J by 2 bases, with 28 bases between the two germline ends. The CDR3 is 20 residues long. The CDR3 spells CASSPRGTFDAGIGNQPQHF. CDR3 bases: TGTGCCAGCAGTCCCCGTGGGACCTTCGACGCCGGTATCGGCAATCAGCCCCAGCATTTT.

J is TRBJ2-2 and V is TRBV7-9; tentative D call: TRBD2 (5 bases). Trimming took off 6 bases at V and 0 bases at J, with 11 bases between the two ends. Germline V lookup: CDR1 SEHNR, CDR2 FQNEAQ (reference sequence). The CDR3 has 15 amino acids. DNA for the CDR3: TGTGCCAGCAGTTTTTTTAGCGCGAACACCGGGGAGCTGTTTTTT. This sequence encodes CASSFFSANTGELFF. The full variable domain, its missing parts supplied by reference TRBV7-9 and TRBJ2-2, is DTGVSQNPRHKITKRGQNVTFRCDPISEHNRLYWYRQTLGQGPEFLTYFQNEAQLEKSRLLSDRFSAERPKGSFSTLEIQRTEQGDSAMYLCASSFFSANTGELFFGEGSRLTVL.

The chain is built from TRBV20-1 and TRBJ2-1; D might be TRBD1 or TRBD2, each matching 6 bases. The ends were cut back, 2 bases at V and 11 bases at J, with 16 bases in the middle. This CDR3 spans 13 amino acids. Germline CDR1 reads DFQATT; CDR2 reads SNEGSKA (reference sequence). CDR3 DNA: TGCAGTGCTAGACCGAAGACGGGGGACAAGCAGTTCTTC. This codes for CSARPKTGDKQFF.

The chain links TRBV30 to TRBJ1-2; TRBD1 is a possible D gene (5 bases). The CDR3 loop spans 14 amino acids. The V end lost 0 bases, the J end lost 7 bases, and 15 bases lay between the germline ends. CDR1 and CDR2 from the germline V gene are GTSNPN and SVGIG (reference sequence). CDR3 bases: TGTGCCTGGAGTGTACCGTTTAAAGGGACTGGCTACACCTTC. The encoded protein is CAWSVPFKGTGYTF.